This T cell receptor beta chain was identified during a study of glioma-infiltrating T cells after dendritic cell vaccination. The method was immunoSEQ multiplex PCR; TCRdb's version includes in-frame clones alone and lacks a portion of them. The profile shows tens of thousands of clones, under 85% of them singletons. Time point in this sample: after dendritic cell vaccination, including at tumor progression/relapse. The junction had 11 bases not matched to a gene; V was cut back by 5 bases and J by 8 bases. The CDR3 sequence is 15 residues long. CDR1 is SGHRS, CDR2 YFSETQ, per germline. V usage is TRBV5-1 and J usage is TRBJ2-4, with 9 positions matching TRBD2. This specimen consisted of blood, obtained after dendritic cell vaccination. This clonotype was sampled from a human donor with glioblastoma. The CDR3 spells CASSSGGGDLYIQYF. CDR3 sequence (DNA): TGCGCCAGCAGTTCGGGCGGGGGGGACTTATACATTCAGTACTTC.